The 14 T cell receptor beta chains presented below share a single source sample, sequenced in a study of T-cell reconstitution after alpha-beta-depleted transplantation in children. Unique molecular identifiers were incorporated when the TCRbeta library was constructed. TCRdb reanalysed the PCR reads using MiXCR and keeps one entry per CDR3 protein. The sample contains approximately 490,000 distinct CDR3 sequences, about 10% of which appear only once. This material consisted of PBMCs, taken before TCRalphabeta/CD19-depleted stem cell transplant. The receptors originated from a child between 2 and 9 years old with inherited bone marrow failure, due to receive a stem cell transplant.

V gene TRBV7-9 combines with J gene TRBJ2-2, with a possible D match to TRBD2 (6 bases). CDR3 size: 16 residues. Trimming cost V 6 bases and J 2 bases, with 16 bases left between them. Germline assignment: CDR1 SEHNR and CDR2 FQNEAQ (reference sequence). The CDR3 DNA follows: TGTGCCAGCAGTCTTACACTAGCCCCAAACACCGGGGAGCTGTTTTTT. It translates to CASSLTLAPNTGELFF.

For the CDR3, the DNA is TGTGCCATCAGGGACCCCCGGGGGCCAGAGACCCAGTACTTC. The encoded protein is CAIRDPRGPETQYF. The V and J genes are TRBV10-3 and TRBJ2-5, with D possibly being TRBD1 or TRBD2 (6 bases each). The CDR3 extends over 14 amino acids. V lost 6 bases and J lost 4, with 15 bases in between. CDR1 is ENHRY, CDR2 SYGVKD, per germline.

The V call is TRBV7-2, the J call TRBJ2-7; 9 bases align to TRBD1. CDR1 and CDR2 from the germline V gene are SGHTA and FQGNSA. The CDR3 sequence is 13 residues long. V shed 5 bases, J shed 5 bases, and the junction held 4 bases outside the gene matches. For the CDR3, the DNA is TGTGCCAGCAGCCGGACAGGGGTACACGAGCAGTACTTC. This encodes CASSRTGVHEQYF.

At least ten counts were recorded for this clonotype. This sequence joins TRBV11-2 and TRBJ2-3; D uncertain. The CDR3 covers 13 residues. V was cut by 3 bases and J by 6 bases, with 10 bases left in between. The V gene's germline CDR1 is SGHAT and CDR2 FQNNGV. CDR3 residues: CASSFNSFDTQYF. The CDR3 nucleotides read TGTGCCAGCAGCTTCAATAGTTTTGATACGCAGTATTTT.

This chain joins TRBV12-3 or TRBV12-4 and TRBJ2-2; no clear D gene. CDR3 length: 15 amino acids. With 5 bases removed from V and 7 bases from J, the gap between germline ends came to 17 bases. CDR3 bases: TGTGCCAGCAGTCAAGGGCAAGGGTTTGGCGGGGAGCTGTTTTTT. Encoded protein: CASSQGQGFGGELFF.

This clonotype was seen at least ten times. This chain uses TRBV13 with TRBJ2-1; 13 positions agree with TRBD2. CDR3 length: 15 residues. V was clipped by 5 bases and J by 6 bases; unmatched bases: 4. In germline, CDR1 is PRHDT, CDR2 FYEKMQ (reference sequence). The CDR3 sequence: CASSPGLAGPNEQFF. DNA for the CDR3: TGTGCCAGCAGCCCGGGACTAGCGGGACCCAATGAGCAGTTCTTC.

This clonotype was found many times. The CDR3 here is CSASEVVDEKLFF. CDR3 sequence (DNA): TGCAGTGCTAGCGAGGTGGTTGATGAAAAACTGTTTTTT. The chain joins TRBV20-1 to TRBJ1-4; D call uncertain. Per germline, CDR1 DFQATT and CDR2 SNEGSKA (reference sequence). CDR3 length equals 13 residues. Trimming cost V 3 bases and J 6 bases, with 11 bases left between them.

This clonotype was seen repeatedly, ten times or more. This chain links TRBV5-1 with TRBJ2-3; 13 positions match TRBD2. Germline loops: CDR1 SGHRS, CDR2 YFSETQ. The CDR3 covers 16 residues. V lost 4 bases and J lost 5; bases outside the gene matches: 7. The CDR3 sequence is CASSTGLAGELDTQYF. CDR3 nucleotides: TGCGCCAGCAGCACTGGACTAGCGGGAGAATTAGATACGCAGTATTTT.

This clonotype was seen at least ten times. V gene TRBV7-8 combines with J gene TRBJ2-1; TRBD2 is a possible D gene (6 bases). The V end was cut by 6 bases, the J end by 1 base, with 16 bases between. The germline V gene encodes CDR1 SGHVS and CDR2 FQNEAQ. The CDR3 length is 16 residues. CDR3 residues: CASSSDSGTSYNEQFF. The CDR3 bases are TGTGCCAGCAGTTCCGACTCCGGGACTTCCTACAATGAGCAGTTCTTC.

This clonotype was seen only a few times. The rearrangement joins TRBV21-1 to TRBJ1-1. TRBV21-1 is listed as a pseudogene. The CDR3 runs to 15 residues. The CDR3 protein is CASSSTGGEVTEAFF. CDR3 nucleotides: TGTGCCAGCAGCAGCACGGGGGGGGAGGTGACTGAAGCTTTCTTT.

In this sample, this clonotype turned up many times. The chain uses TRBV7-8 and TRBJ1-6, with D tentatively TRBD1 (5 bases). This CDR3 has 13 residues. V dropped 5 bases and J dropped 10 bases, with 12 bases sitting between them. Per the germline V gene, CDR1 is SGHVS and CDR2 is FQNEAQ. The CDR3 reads CASSPGGWSPLHF. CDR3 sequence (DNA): TGTGCCAGCAGCCCCGGGGGTTGGTCACCCCTCCACTTT.

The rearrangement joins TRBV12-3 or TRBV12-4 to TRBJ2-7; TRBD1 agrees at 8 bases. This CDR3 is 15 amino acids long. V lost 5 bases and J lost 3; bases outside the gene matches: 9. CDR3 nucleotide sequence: TGTGCCAGCAGTATCATGGACAGGGAAGGCTACGAGCAGTACTTC. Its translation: CASSIMDREGYEQYF.

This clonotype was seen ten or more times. The CDR3 region is CSARYGLAGVLGETQYF. The CDR3 DNA sequence: TGCAGTGCTAGATACGGCCTAGCGGGAGTGTTAGGAGAGACCCAGTACTTC. V and J are TRBV20-1 and TRBJ2-5; 10 bases agree with TRBD2. J lost 4 bases, V lost 2 bases, and 13 bases had no gene match. The CDR3 loop spans 17 amino acids. Germline CDR1 is DFQATT and CDR2 is SNEGSKA (reference sequence).

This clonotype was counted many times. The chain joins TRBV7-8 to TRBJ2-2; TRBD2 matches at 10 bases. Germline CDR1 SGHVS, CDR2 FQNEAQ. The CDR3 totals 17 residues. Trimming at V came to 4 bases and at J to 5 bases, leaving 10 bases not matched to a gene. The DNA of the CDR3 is TGTGCCAGCAGCTCCACCCCTAGCGGGAGCGGTACCGGGGAGCTGTTTTTT. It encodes CASSSTPSGSGTGELFF. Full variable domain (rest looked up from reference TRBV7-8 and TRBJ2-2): GAGVSQSPRYKVAKRGQDVALRCDPISGHVSLFWYQQALGQGPEFLTYFQNEAQLDKSGLPSDRFFAERPEGSVSTLKIQRTQQEDSAVYLCASSSTPSGSGTGELFFGEGSRLTVL.